This TCR beta chain was sequenced for a study of blood T cell repertoires in COVID-19. The assay was immunoSEQ multiplex PCR, and TCRdb's table has in-frame clones only and misses some. The table has 290,000 or so clones, around 90% seen once. In germline, CDR1 is SGHVS, CDR2 FQNEAQ. The length of the CDR3 is 14 residues. The ends lost 5 bases at V and 4 bases at J; junction bases unmatched: 4. The source of this sequence is a man between 70 and 80 years old with acute or convalescent COVID-19. The genes are TRBV7-8 and TRBJ1-3, with 8 bases matching TRBD1. Sequenced sample: peripheral blood. The DNA for the CDR3 is TGTGCCAGCAGCCCAGGGGGCGCGGGAAACACCATATATTTT. This gives the protein CASSPGGAGNTIYF.